Below, 18 T cell receptor beta chains from the same sample are listed, as sequenced in a study of blood T cell repertoires in COVID-19. The repertoire was sequenced with immunoSEQ multiplex PCR; TCRdb's copy has only in-frame clones and lacks some. The sample holds 250,000 to 350,000 clones; just over 85% are singletons and the top ten take about 10%. Sequencing input: PBMCs or T cells enriched from blood (not recorded which). These receptors were collected from a woman between 18 and 29 years old who had recovered from COVID-19.

V gene TRBV3-1 (or the pseudogene TRBV3-2) combines with J gene TRBJ1-3; D is perhaps TRBD1 (6 bases). V was shortened by 1 base and J by 2 bases, with 9 bases between the two germline ends. The CDR3 extends over 15 amino acids. Germline values: CDR1 LGHDT, CDR2 YNNKEL (reference sequence). In DNA, the CDR3 is TGTGCCAGCAGCCAAGTCCCAGGGGCTGGAAACACCATATATTTT. Its translation is CASSQVPGAGNTIYF.

The DNA for the CDR3 is TGTGCCAGAAGCCCGGTCGGCAGGAAAGAAGAGACCCAGTACTTC. It codes for CARSPVGRKEETQYF. The V and J genes are TRBV5-3 and TRBJ2-5; D unresolved. TRBV5-3 is annotated as an ORF whose role is uncertain. The ends were cut back, 4 bases at V and 3 bases at J, with 16 bases in the middle. The CDR3 is 15 amino acids.

This chain connects TRBV14 to TRBJ1-1; D is possibly TRBD1 (6 bases). Germline-derived CDR1 and CDR2 are SGHDN and FVKESK. Trimming removed 5 bases at V and 1 base at J, with 14 bases between. The CDR3 sequence is 15 residues long. The CDR3 protein is CASSIQGLGNTEAFF. DNA for the CDR3: TGTGCCAGCAGCATACAGGGATTAGGGAACACTGAAGCTTTCTTT.

The chain has TRBV3-1 (or the pseudogene TRBV3-2) and TRBJ2-3; TRBD1 matches at 10 bases. The CDR3 extends over 15 amino acids. Germline-derived CDR1 and CDR2 are LGHDT and YNNKEL (reference sequence). The V segment lost 4 bases and the J segment 6 bases; nucleotides outside the gene matches: 7. CDR3 amino acids: CASSPRDRGFDTQYF. CDR3 sequence (DNA): TGTGCCAGCAGCCCCCGGGACAGGGGATTCGATACGCAGTATTTT.

V gene TRBV5-1 combines with J gene TRBJ1-1; 8 positions agree with TRBD1. CDR3 size: 15 residues. Germline lookup yields CDR1 SGHRS and CDR2 YFSETQ. Germline trimming cut 4 bases from V and 3 bases from J; bases unmatched to any gene: 8. CDR3 residues: CASSLTGEKHTEAFF. CDR3 DNA: TGCGCCAGCAGCCTGACAGGGGAGAAACACACTGAAGCTTTCTTT.

This chain connects TRBV7-2 to TRBJ2-1, with a weak D call TRBD2 (6 bases). Per the germline V gene, CDR1 is SGHTA and CDR2 is FQGNSA. The CDR3 spans 15 residues. V was shortened by 5 bases and J by 3 bases, with 14 bases between the two germline ends. CDR3 in amino acids: CASSLRQGGYNEQFF. The DNA of the CDR3 is TGTGCCAGCAGCCTCCGGCAGGGAGGCTACAATGAGCAGTTCTTC.

The chain carries TRBV7-9 and TRBJ2-1; perhaps TRBD2 as D (6 bases). Trimming took 7 bases from V and 8 from J, leaving 12 bases between them. Germline V lookup: CDR1 SEHNR, CDR2 FQNEAQ (reference sequence). The CDR3 consists of 12 residues. CDR3 DNA: TGTGCCAGCACGGGACTCGGCGATGAGCAGTTCTTC. Translation: CASTGLGDEQFF.

This chain joins TRBV12-3 or TRBV12-4 and TRBJ2-2; D unresolved. The CDR3 totals 13 residues. V lost 7 bases and J lost 5, with 11 bases in between. CDR3 bases: TGTGCCAGCACCTTCCCAGTGACCGGGGAGCTGTTTTTT. Protein product: CASTFPVTGELFF.

The chain links TRBV5-5 to TRBJ2-2, with D possibly being TRBD1 (5 bases). The CDR3 sequence is 17 residues long. Germline V gives CDR1 SGHKS, CDR2 YYEKEE (reference sequence). V was pared by 6 bases and J by 3 bases, with 21 bases between. CDR3 DNA sequence: TGTGCCAGCACCTTTATGGAACAGGCGTGGGACACCGGGGAGCTGTTTTTT. It translates to CASTFMEQAWDTGELFF.

The chain joins TRBV5-1 to TRBJ2-4, with D perhaps matching TRBD2 (6 bases). The V and J ends lost 3 bases and 5 bases respectively, with 12 bases between them. The CDR3 length is 14 residues. Germline lookup yields CDR1 SGHRS and CDR2 YFSETQ. CDR3 DNA sequence: TGCGCCAGCAGCTCCTGGGACTTTGAAAACATTCAGTACTTC. Translation: CASSSWDFENIQYF.

J is TRBJ2-2 and V is TRBV9, with TRBD2 matching 10 bases. Per the germline V gene, CDR1 is SGDLS and CDR2 is YYNGEE. This CDR3 comprises 17 residues. The trim removed 0 bases at V and 6 bases at J, leaving 8 bases unmatched. The DNA of the CDR3 is TGTGCCAGCAGCGTAGAAGACGCTAGCGGGGGTTCCGGGGAGCTGTTTTTT. It translates to CASSVEDASGGSGELFF.

This clone was recorded once. The chain has TRBV9 and TRBJ1-6; D gene unclear. Germline V lookup: CDR1 SGDLS, CDR2 YYNGEE. The CDR3 is 17 amino acids. V was clipped by 4 bases and J by 0 bases, with 14 bases between them. The CDR3 spells CASSLSEGYSYNSPLHF. In nucleotides, the CDR3 is TGTGCCAGCAGCCTTTCGGAGGGCTACTCCTATAATTCACCCCTCCACTTT.

The chain is built from TRBV3-1 (or the pseudogene TRBV3-2) and TRBJ1-2; 7 bases are shared with TRBD1. The germline gives CDR1 LGHDT, CDR2 YNNKEL (reference sequence). The CDR3 is 14 amino acids. J was trimmed by 4 bases and V by 3 bases; bases with no gene match: 5. This CDR3 reads CASSHGGGSYGYTF. The CDR3 coding sequence is TGTGCCAGCAGCCACGGAGGGGGCAGCTATGGCTACACCTTC.

The chain recombines TRBV14 with TRBJ1-4; 7 bases match TRBD1. CDR1 and CDR2 from the germline V gene are SGHDN and FVKESK. This CDR3 region has 17 residues. V dropped 3 bases and J dropped 0; count of bases not matched to a gene: 7. CDR3 in DNA: TGTGCCAGCAGCCACAATACAGGGGCTACAACTAATGAAAAACTGTTTTTT. Its protein is CASSHNTGATTNEKLFF.

The chain couples TRBV10-3 to TRBJ1-1; a possible D gene is TRBD1 (6 bases). V was clipped by 5 bases and J by 2 bases, with 12 bases between them. This CDR3 has 14 residues. In germline, CDR1 is ENHRY, CDR2 SYGVKD. CDR3 residues: CAISISQGNTEAFF. Written as DNA, the CDR3 is TGTGCCATCAGTATATCACAGGGAAACACTGAAGCTTTCTTT.

The chain uses TRBV3-1 (or the pseudogene TRBV3-2) and TRBJ1-1, with D tentatively TRBD1 (5 bases). Per germline, CDR1 LGHDT and CDR2 YNNKEL (reference sequence). V was trimmed by 1 base and J by 3 bases, leaving 9 bases between them. This CDR3 is built from 14 residues. CDR3 DNA sequence: TGTGCCAGCAGCCAAGTTGGGGGGGACACTGAAGCTTTCTTT. Residues: CASSQVGGDTEAFF.

The chain combines TRBV5-1 with TRBJ1-2; TRBD1 agrees at 8 bases. The germline V gene encodes CDR1 SGHRS and CDR2 YFSETQ. The CDR3 has 13 residues. Trimming took 4 bases from V and 8 from J; bases not matched to a gene: 7. The CDR3 DNA follows: TGCGCCAGCAGCCCAGGGGGCTTAGTGGGCTACACCTTC. Protein sequence: CASSPGGLVGYTF.

This chain joins TRBV7-3 and TRBJ2-3; TRBD1 might be the D (5 bases). Germline CDR1 reads SGHTA; CDR2 reads FQGTGA. Trimming removed 0 bases from V and 6 bases from J, with 13 bases in between. The CDR3 is made up of 15 amino acids. The CDR3 DNA reads as TGTGCCAGCAGCTTAACATTTCGGCCAGGGGATACGCAGTATTTT. This encodes CASSLTFRPGDTQYF.